What follows describes a single TCR beta chain. The antigen is undetermined. This sample was taken from a study of cytomegalovirus exposure and HLA in healthy donors. The study, taken as a whole, reports: Researchers reported in a later analysis that a missense DCLRE1C variant was tied to TCR beta V- and J-gene trimming. It was reportedly the case that the classifier diagnosed cytomegalovirus status with high specificity and sensitivity. Highly shared sequence variants in one cluster were likely a sequencing artifact. HLA restriction was apparent for most CMV-associated TCR beta chains in a later analysis.

Germline V gene sequence: CDR1 LNHNV, CDR2 YYDKDF (reference sequence). The CDR3 consists of 16 residues. Trimming took off 5 bases at V and 1 base at J, with 16 bases between the two ends. In the PCR, 60 Vbeta and 13 Jbeta primers were used. Sequencing used immunoSEQ multiplex PCR; TCRdb keeps in-frame clones, though not all of them. The table has about 110,000 clones, approximately 82% seen once. The sequencing input was PBMCs. This clonotype originated in a man between 25 and 39 years old in good health and CMV-seropositive. This chain connects TRBV15 to TRBJ2-3, with D possibly TRBD2 on 7 matching bases. The CDR3 here is CATSWGAGARTDTQYF. As DNA, the CDR3 is TGTGCCACCAGCTGGGGGGCGGGAGCACGCACAGATACGCAGTATTTT.